Presented here are 2 T cell receptor beta chains from one specimen sequenced in a study of CD8 T cells in ankylosing spondylitis. Each CDR3 protein gets one entry after TCRdb re-called the 5' RACE reads with MiXCR. Of 150,000 to 200,000 distinct CDR3 sequences in the sample, approximately 10% are singletons; the top ten hold about 28%. Material: blood, either unsorted or a sorted T cell fraction (not recorded which). Source of these receptors: a male donor with ankylosing spondylitis or in good health (not recorded which).

In its sample, this clonotype was seen many times. V is TRBV10-2 and J is TRBJ2-7; 7 bases map to TRBD1. Germline trimming cut 4 bases from V and 3 bases from J; bases unmatched to any gene: 12. The CDR3 has 16 residues. CDR1 and CDR2 (germline): WSHSY, SAAADI. CDR3 sequence: CASSGIGTDHLYEQYF. For the CDR3, the DNA is TGCGCCAGCAGTGGAATCGGGACAGACCATCTCTACGAGCAGTACTTC.

This clonotype came up many times. J is TRBJ1-5 and V is TRBV6-4; D perhaps matches TRBD1 (5 bases). The CDR3 extends over 14 amino acids. V was shortened by 4 bases and J by 8 bases, with 15 bases between the two germline ends. CDR1 is MRHNA and CDR2 is SNTAGT in the germline V gene. The CDR3 is CASSATGGSEPQHF. The DNA for the CDR3 is TGTGCCAGCAGTGCCACGGGGGGTTCGGAGCCCCAGCATTTT.